A single T cell receptor (beta chain) is shown here with its context. Its antigen is not identified. The germline gives CDR1 DFQATT, CDR2 SNEGSKA (reference sequence). V shed 6 bases and J 7 bases; nucleotides not matched to a gene: 13. The length of the CDR3 is 15 residues. In TCRdb, the reads were re-called with MiXCR into one record per CDR3 protein. This repertoire shows about 190,000 distinct CDR3 sequences, roughly 27% found once; its top ten account for roughly 31%. This record comes from a study of T cell repertoires in cytomegalovirus infection. Across the whole study: Through public TCR beta signatures, both CMV infection and matching HLA type were indicated. Whole-study results and caveats: It was HLA-C-restricted CMV-specific TCR beta clonotypes that dominated the response ex vivo. Identification of carriers of CMV plus the relevant HLA was performed using cumulative public TCR beta family frequency.

The sequence derives from a human donor in good health (CMV status not recorded). Some clones in this sample may be carry-over from other donors' samples. The gene calls are TRBV20-1 and TRBJ1-5; 9 bases map to TRBD1. Material for sequencing was PBMCs. The CDR3 sequence is CSANSRDRALQPQHF. Here the CDR3 DNA reads TGCAGTGCGAACAGCCGGGACAGGGCGCTACAGCCCCAGCATTTT.